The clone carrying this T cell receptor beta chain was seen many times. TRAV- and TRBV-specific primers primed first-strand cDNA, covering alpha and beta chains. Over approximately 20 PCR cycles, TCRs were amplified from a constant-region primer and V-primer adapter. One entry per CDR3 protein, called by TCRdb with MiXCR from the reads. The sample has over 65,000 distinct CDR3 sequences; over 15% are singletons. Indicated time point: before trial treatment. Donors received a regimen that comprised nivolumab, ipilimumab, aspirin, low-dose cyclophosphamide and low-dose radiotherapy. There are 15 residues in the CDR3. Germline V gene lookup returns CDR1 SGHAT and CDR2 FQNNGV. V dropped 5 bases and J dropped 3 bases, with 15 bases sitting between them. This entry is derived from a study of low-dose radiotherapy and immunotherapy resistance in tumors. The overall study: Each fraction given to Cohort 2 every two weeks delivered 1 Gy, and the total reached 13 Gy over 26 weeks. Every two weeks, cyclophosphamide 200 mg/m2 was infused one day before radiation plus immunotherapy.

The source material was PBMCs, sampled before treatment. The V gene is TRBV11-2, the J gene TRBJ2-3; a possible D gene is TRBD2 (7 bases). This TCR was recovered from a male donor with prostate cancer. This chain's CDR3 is CASSQAGARTDTQYF. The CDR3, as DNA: TGTGCCAGCAGCCAGGCGGGGGCTAGGACAGATACGCAGTATTTT.